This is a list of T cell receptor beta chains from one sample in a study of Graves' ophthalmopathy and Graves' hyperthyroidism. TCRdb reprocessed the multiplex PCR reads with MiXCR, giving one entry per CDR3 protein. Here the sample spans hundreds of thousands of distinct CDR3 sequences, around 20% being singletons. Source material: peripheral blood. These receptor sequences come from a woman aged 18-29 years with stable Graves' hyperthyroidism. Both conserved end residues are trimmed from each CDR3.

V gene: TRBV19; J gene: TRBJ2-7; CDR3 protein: ASAGTGRGEQY
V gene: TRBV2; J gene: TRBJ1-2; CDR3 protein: ASSDSDYGYT
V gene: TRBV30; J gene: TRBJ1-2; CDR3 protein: AWNVWQGLNGYT
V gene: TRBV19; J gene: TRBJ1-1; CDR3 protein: ASSIGLTTEAF
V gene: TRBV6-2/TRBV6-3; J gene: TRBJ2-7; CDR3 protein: ASTSTGGSTYEQY
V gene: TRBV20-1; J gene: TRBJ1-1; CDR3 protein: SAYRGPDTEAF
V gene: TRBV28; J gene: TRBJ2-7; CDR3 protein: ASSSQGTGLYEQY
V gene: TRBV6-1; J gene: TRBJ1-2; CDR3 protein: ASSERWGGASSVSYT
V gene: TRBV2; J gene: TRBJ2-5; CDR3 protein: ASSTMYQETQY
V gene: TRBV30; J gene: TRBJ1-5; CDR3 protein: AWTSGDDQPQH
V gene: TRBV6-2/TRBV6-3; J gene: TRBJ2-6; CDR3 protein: ASSYPGGAFPGANVLT
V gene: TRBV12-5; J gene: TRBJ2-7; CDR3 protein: ASGLPRTGECYEQY
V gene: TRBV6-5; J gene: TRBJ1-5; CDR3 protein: ASSSDRNNQPQH
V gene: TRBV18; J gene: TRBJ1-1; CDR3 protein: ASFGQGDTEAF
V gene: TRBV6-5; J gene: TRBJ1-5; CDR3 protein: ASSYHPQGSNQPQH
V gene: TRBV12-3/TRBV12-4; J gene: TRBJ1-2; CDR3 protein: ASSRNYGYT
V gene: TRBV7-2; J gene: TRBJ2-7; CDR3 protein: ASSLGLAEKYEQY
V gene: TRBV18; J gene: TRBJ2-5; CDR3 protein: ASSPASLETQY
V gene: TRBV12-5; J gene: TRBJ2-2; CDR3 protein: ASGLGLAGHRESVTGELF
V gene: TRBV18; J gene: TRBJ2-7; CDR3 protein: ASSPASPDEQY
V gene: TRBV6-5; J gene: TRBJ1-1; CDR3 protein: ASSRPGTGGVTEAF
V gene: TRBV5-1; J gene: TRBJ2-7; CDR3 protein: ASSRGISYEQY
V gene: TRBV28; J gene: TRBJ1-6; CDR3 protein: ASSLETGGTSPLH
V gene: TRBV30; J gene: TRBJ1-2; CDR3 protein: AWRQSAGGYT
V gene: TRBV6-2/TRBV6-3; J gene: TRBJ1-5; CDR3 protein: ASTDGRGESQPQH
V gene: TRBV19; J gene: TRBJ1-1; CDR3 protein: ASTLDRGSAEAF
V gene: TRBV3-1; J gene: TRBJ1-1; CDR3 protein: ASSPPGRGGEAF
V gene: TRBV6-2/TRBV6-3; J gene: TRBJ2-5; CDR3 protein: ASSYGQGTQY
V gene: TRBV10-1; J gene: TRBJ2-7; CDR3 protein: ASSRDLSSYEQY
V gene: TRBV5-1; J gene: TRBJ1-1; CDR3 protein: ASTWDRGGEAF
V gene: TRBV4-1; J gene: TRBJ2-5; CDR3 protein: ASSRIAGAETQY
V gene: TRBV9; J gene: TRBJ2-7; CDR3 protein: ASSPGTAAYEQY
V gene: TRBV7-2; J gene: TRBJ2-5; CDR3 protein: ASSLDYIQETQY
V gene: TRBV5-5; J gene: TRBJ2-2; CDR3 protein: ASSLTGEDTGELF
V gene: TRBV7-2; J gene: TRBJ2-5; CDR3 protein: ASSFTRGPETQY
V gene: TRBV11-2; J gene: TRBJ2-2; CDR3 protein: ASSPGLAGATGELF
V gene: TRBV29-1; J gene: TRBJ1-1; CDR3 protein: SVTHTENTEAF
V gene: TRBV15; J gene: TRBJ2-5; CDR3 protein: ATSRGLGGRQETQY
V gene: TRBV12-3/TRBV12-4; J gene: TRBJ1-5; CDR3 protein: ASSLRRGINQPQH
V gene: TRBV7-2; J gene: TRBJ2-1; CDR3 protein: ASSPVVGGNEQF
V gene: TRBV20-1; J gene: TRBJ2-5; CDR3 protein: SARHSGSWETQY
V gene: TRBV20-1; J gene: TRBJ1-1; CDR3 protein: SALSGTGGGGAEAF
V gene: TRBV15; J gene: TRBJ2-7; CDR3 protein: ATSRRLAGGPYEQY
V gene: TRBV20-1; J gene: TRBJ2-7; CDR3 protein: SATTLTGPYEQY
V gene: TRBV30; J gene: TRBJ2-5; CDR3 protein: AWIYGQGVGETQY
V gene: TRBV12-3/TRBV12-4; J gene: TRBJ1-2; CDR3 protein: ASSTGTNLYGYT
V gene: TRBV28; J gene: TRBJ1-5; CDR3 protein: ASSLFGGGRNQPQH
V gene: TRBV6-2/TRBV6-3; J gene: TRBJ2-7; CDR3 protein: ASSYSPYPSYEQY
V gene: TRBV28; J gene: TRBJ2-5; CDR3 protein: ASSFPTGRETQY
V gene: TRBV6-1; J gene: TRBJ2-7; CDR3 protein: ASIRAVDSSYEQY
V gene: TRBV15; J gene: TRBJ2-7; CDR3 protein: ATSRTREGLYEQY
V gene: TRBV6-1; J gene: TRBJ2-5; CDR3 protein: ASSEGPGVQETQY
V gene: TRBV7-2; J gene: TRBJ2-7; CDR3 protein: ASKIGTHSYDQY
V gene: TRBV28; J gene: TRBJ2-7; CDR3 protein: ASSLGREGRYEQY
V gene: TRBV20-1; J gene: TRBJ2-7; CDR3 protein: SAAGTSGRVSYEQY
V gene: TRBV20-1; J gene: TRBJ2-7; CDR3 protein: SAPRDRRSEQY
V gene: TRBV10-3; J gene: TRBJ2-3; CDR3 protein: AISESGRDSSDTQY